This is a list of T cell receptor beta chains from one sample in a study of blood T cell repertoires in COVID-19. The method was immunoSEQ multiplex PCR; TCRdb's version includes in-frame clones alone and lacks a portion of them. In the table there are 150,000 to 200,000 clones, around 82% of which are singletons. Sequencing was carried out using PBMCs or T cells enriched from blood (not recorded which). Every receptor here comes from a woman between 50 and 59 years old with acute COVID-19. Each CDR3 is given with its conserved first and last residue. A D gene is named only where the DNA matches it firmly. Clone sizes are given selectively: once, few, many, or a class where the clone is expanded.

j_call	v_call	d_call	cdr3_length	clone_size	cdr3_aa	cdr3_nt
TRBJ2-2	TRBV27	-	16	-	CASSLSPLGWTGELFF	TGTGCCAGCAGTTTATCTCCCCTCGGGTGGACCGGGGAGCTGTTTTTT
TRBJ1-4	TRBV6-2/TRBV6-3	TRBD1	15	-	CASSYLGQTNEKLFF	TGTGCCAGCAGTTACTTGGGACAGACTAATGAAAAACTGTTTTTT
TRBJ1-2	TRBV6-5	TRBD1	12	-	CASSSGQGSYTF	TGTGCCAGCAGTTCCGGACAGGGCAGCTACACCTTC
TRBJ2-5	TRBV5-4	-	16	-	CASSSAPLATGETQYF	TGTGCCAGCAGCTCCGCCCCCTTAGCCACGGGAGAGACCCAGTACTTC
TRBJ1-6	TRBV28	TRBD1	16	few	CASSFDRDRYNSPLHF	TGTGCCAGCAGTTTTGACCGGGACAGGTATAATTCACCCCTCCACTTT
TRBJ1-6	TRBV19	-	12	-	CACRQPPLSLHF	TGTGCCTGCCGACAGCCTCCCTTGTCCCTCCACTTT
TRBJ1-1	TRBV6-1	-	14	-	CASREAGENTEAFF	TGTGCCAGCAGGGAAGCAGGGGAAAACACTGAAGCTTTCTTT
TRBJ2-1	TRBV27	TRBD1	14	-	CASSPGGFNNEQFF	TGTGCCAGCAGTCCAGGGGGATTCAACAATGAGCAGTTCTTC
TRBJ1-4	TRBV2	-	15	-	CASSEGSLRGEKLFF	TGTGCCAGCAGTGAGGGGTCCCTTAGGGGCGAAAAACTGTTTTTT
TRBJ1-1	TRBV5-1	TRBD1	13	few	CASSLVNRGEAFF	TGCGCCAGCAGCTTGGTGAACAGGGGTGAAGCTTTCTTT
TRBJ2-3	TRBV11-3	TRBD2	16	-	CASSVGLAREGDTQYF	TGTGCCAGCAGCGTGGGACTAGCCCGAGAGGGAGATACGCAGTATTTT
TRBJ2-6	TRBV5-4	-	16	-	CASSSGRDSGANVLTF	TGTGCCAGCAGCTCCGGACGGGACTCTGGGGCCAACGTCCTGACTTTC
TRBJ2-3	TRBV5-4	TRBD2	16	few	CASSLSGSRARDTQYF	TGTGCCAGCAGCTTGAGCGGGAGTAGGGCTAGAGATACGCAGTATTTT
TRBJ2-2	TRBV5-8	-	14	-	CASSLPTDTGELFF	TGTGCCAGCAGCTTGCCGACAGATACCGGGGAGCTGTTTTTT
TRBJ2-3	TRBV10-2	-	12	-	CASSSMTDTQYF	TGCGCCAGCAGTTCTATGACAGATACGCAGTATTTT
TRBJ1-1	TRBV4-3	-	14	-	CASSRLQGSGEAFF	TGCGCCAGCAGCAGGTTACAGGGCTCGGGTGAGGCTTTCTTT
TRBJ1-6	TRBV6-5	TRBD1	16	once	CASSYQTGTANSPLHF	TGTGCCAGCAGTTACCAGACCGGGACAGCTAATTCACCCCTCCACTTT
TRBJ1-6	TRBV6-4	TRBD1	14	-	CASSPTGSASPLHF	TGTGCCAGCAGCCCGACAGGGTCGGCTTCACCCCTCCACTTT
TRBJ1-2	TRBV20-1	TRBD1	13	-	CSASAQGAAGYTF	TGCAGTGCTAGTGCCCAGGGGGCGGCTGGCTACACCTTC
TRBJ1-6	TRBV5-1	TRBD1	16	-	CASSLGTGDNDSPLHF	TGCGCCAGCAGCTTGGGGACAGGGGATAATGATTCACCCCTCCACTTT
TRBJ2-6	TRBV6-4	TRBD1	16	-	CASSPGQGTGANVLTF	TGTGCCAGCAGCCCGGGACAGGGGACTGGGGCCAACGTCCTGACTTTC
TRBJ1-4	TRBV5-1	TRBD1	16	-	CASSLNPGQADEKLFF	TGCGCCAGCAGTTTGAACCCGGGACAGGCGGATGAAAAACTGTTTTTT
TRBJ1-2	TRBV28	TRBD1	13	-	CASTGTGGYGYTF	TGTGCCAGCACCGGGACAGGGGGCTATGGCTACACCTTC
TRBJ1-2	TRBV6-5	-	16	few	CASSYSSQQPNYGYTF	TGTGCCAGCAGTTACTCCTCACAGCAACCTAACTATGGCTACACCTTC
TRBJ1-2	TRBV7-9	-	12	-	CASTESERGYTF	TGTGCCAGCACCGAGAGTGAGAGGGGCTACACCTTC
TRBJ1-2	TRBV3-1/TRBV3-2	-	15	-	CASSQDARQTYGYTF	TGTGCCAGCAGCCAAGATGCGAGACAGACATATGGCTACACCTTC
TRBJ2-3	TRBV9	TRBD2	17	-	CASSVEPLAGGRDTQYF	TGTGCCAGCAGCGTAGAACCCCTAGCGGGGGGCCGGGATACGCAGTATTTT
TRBJ2-2	TRBV4-3	-	16	-	CASSRGGFSNTGELFF	TGCGCCAGCAGCCGTGGCGGGTTTTCGAACACCGGGGAGCTGTTTTTT